The 23 T cell receptor beta chains below come from one sample, sequenced in a study of OX40 agonist ivuxolimab in advanced cancers. Data came from immunoSEQ multiplex PCR; TCRdb stores just in-frame clones and leaves some out. The top ten hold about 0.31% of the sample, which has over 95,000 clones, roughly 90% seen once. Source: CD4+ or CD8+ T cells sorted from blood, taken in a trial of the OX40 agonist ivuxolimab. The receptors stem from an adult with an advanced solid tumor such as melanoma, head and neck, liver or kidney cancer.

The chain has TRBV30 and TRBJ1-5, with 7 bases lining up with TRBD1. Trimming cost V 2 bases and J 3 bases; bases outside gene matches: 4. There are 14 residues in the CDR3. CDR1 GTSNPN and CDR2 SVGIG come from the germline V gene (reference sequence). The CDR3, as DNA: TGTGCCTGGAGTATAGGACAGGCCAATCAGCCCCAGCATTTT. Amino acids: CAWSIGQANQPQHF.

This clone came up a few times. The chain is built from TRBV6-6 and TRBJ2-7, with 7 bases that match TRBD1. J gave up 4 bases and V 4 bases, and 1 base lay outside the gene matches. Germline V lookup: CDR1 MNHNY, CDR2 SVGAGI (reference sequence). The CDR3 runs to 12 residues. The CDR3 DNA sequence: TGTGCCAGCAGTTTGGGACAGTACGAGCAGTACTTC. Its protein product is CASSLGQYEQYF.

The CDR3 is CASTLGPRGGYEQYF. DNA of the CDR3: TGCGCCAGCACCCTCGGGCCGCGTGGGGGTTACGAGCAGTACTTC. The chain links TRBV10-2 to TRBJ2-7; TRBD1 or TRBD2 may be the D gene (5 bases each). V lost 7 bases and J lost 4, with 20 bases in between. This CDR3 spans 15 amino acids. Germline lookup yields CDR1 WSHSY and CDR2 SAAADI.

In DNA form, the CDR3 reads TGTGCCAGCAGCTCCATACCAGATACGCAGTATTTT. Amino acids: CASSSIPDTQYF. The rearrangement joins TRBV5-6 to TRBJ2-3; D not certain. This CDR3 has 12 residues. V was shortened by 3 bases and J by 4 bases, with 6 bases between the two germline ends. CDR1 is SGHDT and CDR2 is YYEEEE in the germline V gene.

Only one count was recorded for this clone. V is TRBV6-5 and J is TRBJ1-2; weak D call: TRBD1 (6 bases). Germline CDR1 is MNHEY and CDR2 is SVGAGI. V lost 6 bases and J 5 bases, leaving 13 bases between the germline ends. The CDR3 totals 13 residues. The CDR3 coding sequence is TGTGCCAGCAGGAGCGGACAGAGTTATGGCTACACCTTC. Its translation: CASRSGQSYGYTF.

This chain connects TRBV7-2 to TRBJ2-6; possible D gene TRBD1, 6 bases. Germline V gene sequence: CDR1 SGHTA, CDR2 FQGNSA. CDR3 length: 12 amino acids. Trimming stripped 1 base from V and 19 bases from J, with 14 bases between. The DNA of the CDR3 is TGTGCCAGCAGCTTAGATCGACAGGCCGTAACTTTC. Its translation: CASSLDRQAVTF.

The chain is built from TRBV2 and TRBJ2-1; D is perhaps TRBD2 (6 bases). This CDR3 is built from 14 residues. Trimming stripped 5 bases from V and 7 bases from J, with 15 bases between. Germline CDR1 reads SNHLY; CDR2 reads FYNNEI. CDR3 sequence: CASSLEGLANEQFF. CDR3 coding DNA: TGTGCCAGCAGTCTGGAGGGCCTCGCGAATGAGCAGTTCTTC.

The chain combines TRBV6-5 with TRBJ1-5; maybe TRBD1 (6 bases). Trimming stripped 10 bases from V and 0 bases from J, with 13 bases between. The CDR3 runs to 14 residues. From germline, CDR1 is MNHEY and CDR2 SVGAGI. The CDR3 region is CATRTAYSNQPQHF. The CDR3 bases are TGTGCCACAAGGACAGCCTATAGCAATCAGCCCCAGCATTTT.

This clone was observed once. The J gene is TRBJ2-5, the V gene TRBV20-1; no firm D call. This CDR3 region has 11 residues. Germline V CDR1 and CDR2: DFQATT, SNEGSKA (reference sequence). Trimming left V 5 bases short and J 1 base short, with 5 bases between. This CDR3 is CSALVQETQYF. The CDR3 DNA reads TGCAGTGCTCTGGTCCAAGAGACCCAGTACTTC.

V is TRBV28 and J is TRBJ2-6; D remains ambiguous. This CDR3 region has 14 residues. Germline CDR1 and CDR2: MDHEN and SYDVKM. Trimming left V 4 bases short and J 1 base short, with 5 bases between. CDR3: CASSWGSGANVLTF. CDR3 nucleotides: TGTGCCAGCAGTTGGGGTTCTGGGGCCAACGTCCTGACTTTC.

The chain uses TRBV11-2 and TRBJ2-5; the match to TRBD2 covers 7 bases. The length of the CDR3 is 15 residues. Per germline, CDR1 SGHAT and CDR2 FQNNGV. J lost 5 bases, V lost 2 bases, and 8 bases had no gene match. CDR3 DNA sequence: TGTGCCAGCAGCTTAAATGTCGGGAGGAGTGAGACCCAGTACTTC. Protein: CASSLNVGRSETQYF.

The V call is TRBV6-5, the J call TRBJ1-5, with 7 bases that match TRBD1. Germline CDR1 reads MNHEY; CDR2 reads SVGAGI. This CDR3 is built from 14 residues. The J segment lost 1 base and the V segment lost 6 bases, leaving 3 bases of the junction unmatched. The CDR3 region has the DNA TGTGCCAGCAGACGGGGACAGAGCAATCAGCCCCAGCATTTT. Its translation: CASRRGQSNQPQHF.

The gene calls are TRBV7-8 and TRBJ1-5, with a possible D match to TRBD1 (6 bases). CDR3 length: 15 residues. Germline V gene data show CDR1 as SGHVS and CDR2 as FQNEAQ. Trimming removed 1 base from V and 6 bases from J, with 13 bases in between. The CDR3 sequence is CASSLGQAGGQPQHF. As DNA, the CDR3 is TGTGCCAGCAGCTTAGGACAGGCCGGGGGTCAGCCCCAGCATTTT.

As DNA, the CDR3 is TGTGCCAGCAAGACAGGGACTAGCGGGAGGGCCTCAGAGACCCAGTACTTC. Its translation: CASKTGTSGRASETQYF. This sequence joins TRBV2 and TRBJ2-5; 16 bases match TRBD2. This CDR3 is built from 17 residues. The germline V gene encodes CDR1 SNHLY and CDR2 FYNNEI. Trimming removed 7 bases from V and 4 bases from J; junction bases left unmatched: 9.

The chain carries TRBV11-1 and TRBJ2-3; 11 positions agree with TRBD2. V lost 5 bases, J lost 0 bases, and 10 bases stayed unmatched. The CDR3 contains 18 residues. CDR1 and CDR2 from the germline V gene are SGHAT and FQDESV (reference sequence). The CDR3 region is CASSKLAGGRMSTDTQYF. In DNA form, the CDR3 reads TGTGCCAGCAGCAAGCTAGCGGGAGGCCGGATGAGCACAGATACGCAGTATTTT.

The gene calls are TRBV4-3 and TRBJ2-1, with 7 nucleotides matching TRBD2. This CDR3 spans 15 amino acids. V lost 4 bases to trimming and J lost 2 bases; unmatched junction nucleotides: 5. Germline V CDR1 and CDR2: LGHNA, YSLEER. The CDR3 DNA reads TGCGCCAGCAGCCCCCTAGCGGCCACCTACAATGAGCAGTTCTTC. This codes for CASSPLAATYNEQFF.

The chain combines TRBV6-1 with TRBJ2-6; the D is unclear. The CDR3 is 14 residues long. Germline-derived CDR1 and CDR2 are MNHNS and SASEGT. Trimming took off 7 bases at V and 0 bases at J, with 7 bases between the two ends. The CDR3 here is CASKYGSGANVLTF. The CDR3 bases are TGTGCCAGCAAATACGGCTCTGGGGCCAACGTCCTGACTTTC.

The CDR3 reads CASSLGGRDGRTTEQYF. In DNA, the CDR3 is TGTGCCAGCAGCTTAGGGGGGCGGGACGGGCGCACTACGGAGCAGTACTTC. The chain links TRBV11-2 to TRBJ2-7, with D perhaps being TRBD1 or TRBD2 (6 bases each). This CDR3 is built from 17 residues. Trimming pared 1 base from V and 7 bases from J, leaving 23 bases between. Germline V gene lookup returns CDR1 SGHAT and CDR2 FQNNGV.

This chain uses TRBV5-4 with TRBJ2-1; 7 positions match TRBD2. CDR1 and CDR2 (germline): SGHNT, YYREEE (reference sequence). This CDR3 contains 15 residues. The V gene end was trimmed by 4 bases and the J gene end by 6 bases; junction bases not matched to a gene: 10. CDR3 loop: CASSPRLATINEQFF. The CDR3, as DNA: TGTGCCAGCAGCCCCAGACTAGCCACGATCAATGAGCAGTTCTTC. The variable domain in full, with the rest retrieved from reference TRBV5-4 and TRBJ2-1, is ETGVTQSPTHLIKTRGQQVTLRCSSQSGHNTVSWYQQALGQGPQFIFQYYREEENGRGNFPPRFSGLQFPNYSSELNVNALELDDSALYLCASSPRLATINEQFFGPGTRLTVL.

V and J are TRBV7-6 and TRBJ1-3, with a possible D match to TRBD1 (5 bases). The CDR3 is 17 residues long. From germline, CDR1 is SGHVS and CDR2 FNYEAQ. The V gene lost 5 bases and the J gene lost 1 base, with 18 bases spanning the gap. The CDR3 region is CASSPNPDPGSGNTIYF. CDR3 DNA sequence: TGTGCCAGCAGCCCGAACCCGGATCCAGGGTCTGGAAACACCATATATTTT.

The chain recombines TRBV7-6 with TRBJ2-7, with 11 bases fitting TRBD2. The junction had 16 bases not matched to a gene; V was cut back by 2 bases and J by 10 bases. Germline CDR1 is SGHVS and CDR2 is FNYEAQ. This CDR3 has 17 amino acids. CDR3 region: CASSLLAALAGGSKQYF. The CDR3 DNA reads as TGTGCCAGCAGCTTACTAGCTGCCTTAGCGGGAGGGTCTAAACAGTACTTC.

This clone was observed once. V is TRBV10-2 and J is TRBJ2-1; D possibly corresponds to TRBD2 (5 bases). This CDR3 has 13 residues. V was shortened by 5 bases and J by 5 bases, with 10 bases between the two germline ends. CDR1 and CDR2 from the germline V gene are WSHSY and SAAADI. CDR3 protein: CASSPREDNEQFF. The CDR3 region has the DNA TGCGCCAGCAGTCCCCGGGAAGACAATGAGCAGTTCTTC.

As concerns this clone: The same CDR3 can be traced to other DNA sequences in this sample. This rearrangement joins TRBV28 to TRBJ1-4, with 7 bases that match TRBD1. The V gene's germline CDR1 is MDHEN and CDR2 SYDVKM. After removal of 6 bases from V and 4 bases from J, the junction contained 5 bases not matched to a gene. The CDR3 spans 14 residues. CDR3 residues: CASSDRAINEKLFF. The CDR3 DNA follows: TGTGCCAGCAGCGACAGGGCAATTAATGAAAAACTGTTTTTT.